The text below deals with one T cell receptor beta chain. The V gene end was trimmed by 0 bases and the J gene end by 13 bases; junction bases not matched to a gene: 11. The CDR3 runs to 14 residues. CDR1 is LGHDT and CDR2 is YNNKEL in the germline V gene (reference sequence). The data were taken from a study of blood T cell repertoires in COVID-19. About the research overall: T cells, B-cell-depleted T cells, or PBMCs provided the cDNA or gDNA that served as material.

Method: immunoSEQ multiplex PCR; TCRdb's copy keeps in-frame clones and lacks some. The sample lists roughly 300,000 clones, roughly 85% occurring once. The V gene is TRBV3-1 (or the pseudogene TRBV3-2), the J gene TRBJ1-1; the match to TRBD1 covers 7 bases. The sample taken for sequencing was peripheral blood. This receptor was taken from a woman between 45 and 65 years old who had recovered from COVID-19. The CDR3 spells CASSQDLKAGGGFF. The CDR3 region has the DNA TGTGCCAGCAGCCAAGATCTCAAAGCAGGGGGTGGTTTCTTT.